The present T cell receptor (beta chain) was sequenced within a study of T-cell reconstitution after alpha-beta-depleted transplantation in children. A TCRbeta library incorporating unique molecular identifiers was prepared. TCRdb used MiXCR to reprocess the PCR reads, holding one entry per CDR3 protein. The sample holds approximately 83,000 distinct CDR3 sequences; 12% are singletons and the top ten take around 13%. V shed 0 bases and J 8 bases; nucleotides not matched to a gene: 8. CDR1 is SGDLS and CDR2 is YYNGEE in the germline V gene. This CDR3 spans 14 amino acids. The J gene is TRBJ2-7, the V gene TRBV9, with 7 bases aligning to TRBD2. The input for sequencing was PBMCs from the stem cell graft donor, taken from the stem cell graft. This TCR came from a human donor who donated a stem cell graft to a child with inherited bone marrow failure. The DNA of the CDR3 is TGTGCCAGCAGCGTAGATCCAAAGGGAGGGAAGCAGTACTTC. Its protein product is CASSVDPKGGKQYF.